This T cell receptor beta chain was profiled in a study of neurological immune-mediated disorders. Overall study results and limits: No expanded-clone CDR3 amino acid sequence recurred across subjects, suggesting private TCR-beta repertoires.

This clonotype was counted ten times or more. Its antigen is as yet unknown. CDR3 length: 14 amino acids. Germline V lookup: CDR1 SGHDT, CDR2 YYEEEE. Trimming cost V 3 bases and J 2 bases, with 11 bases left between them. The cDNA was produced through 5'RACE with 10-nucleotide random UMIs. TCRdb re-called the 5' RACE reads through MiXCR, storing one row per CDR3 protein. The sample records fewer than 45,000 distinct CDR3 sequences, roughly 6.3% being singletons. The controls, all healthy individuals, were blood bank volunteers in Maryland, USA. CD4+ or CD8+ T cells, 1 million per library, were used for sorted libraries.

V gene TRBV5-6 combines with J gene TRBJ1-2; D not certain. The sample taken for sequencing was CD4+ T cells from blood. The sequence came from a middle-aged woman in good health. This CDR3 reads CASSSSDYNYGYTF. DNA of the CDR3: TGTGCCAGCAGCTCCTCGGACTACAACTATGGCTACACCTTC.